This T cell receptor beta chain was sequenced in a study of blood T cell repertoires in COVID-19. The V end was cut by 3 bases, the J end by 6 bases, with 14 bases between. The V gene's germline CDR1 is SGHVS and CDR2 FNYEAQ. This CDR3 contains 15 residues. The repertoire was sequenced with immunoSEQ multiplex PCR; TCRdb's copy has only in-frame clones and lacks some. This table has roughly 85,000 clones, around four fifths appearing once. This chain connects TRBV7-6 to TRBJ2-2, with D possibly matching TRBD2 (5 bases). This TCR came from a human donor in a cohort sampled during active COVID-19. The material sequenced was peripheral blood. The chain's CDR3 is CASSLAPNSAGELFF. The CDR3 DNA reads TGTGCCAGCAGCTTGGCCCCCAATAGCGCCGGGGAGCTGTTTTTT.